The subject of this entry is one T cell receptor beta chain. The table lists this clonotype with a few counts. It lacks a known antigen. No qualities accompany the bases; no much larger clone lies one base away. The reads were generated on an Illumina HiSeq 2500. Quantitative 5'-RACE with molecular barcodes was used to prepare TCR beta libraries. On the study's bioinformatics: Disease-linked TCR variants were identified with a new computational method built on a probabilistic model of VDJ rearrangement. The public reads were reprocessed in TCRdb via fastp at Q25 and MiXCR, keeping in-frame beta chains. Here each entry gathers all rows of one CDR3 protein and keeps the most common genes and DNA. What appears here as the V and J calls and clone size reflects TCRdb's work, not the paper's. For this sample the table gives 500,000 to 550,000 distinct CDR3 sequences, of which more than 9.5% were detected only once. Under 7.5% of the sample is held by the ten biggest clonotypes.

The sample belongs to a study of CD8 T cells in ankylosing spondylitis (dated by TCRdb to 2016 to 2017). For the wider study: To find TCR variants linked to disease, the study profiled T cell receptor beta repertoires in ankylosing spondylitis patients and healthy donors. The full study cohort was made up of about two dozen ankylosing spondylitis patients and more than 90 healthy donors. Peripheral blood samples were taken, and synovial fluid was additionally collected from ankylosing spondylitis patients.

The paper as a whole reports these results and caveats: Blood from ankylosing spondylitis patients appeared to be characterized by a TCR beta motif composed of eight highly homologous amino acid variants. Some motif variants had previously been reported in the synovial fluid and blood of reactive arthritis patients, which suggests shared mechanisms of disease initiation. According to the report, matched synovial fluid samples from ankylosing spondylitis patients were significantly enriched for the disease-linked clones. A CD8+ phenotype was shown by the disease-linked clones, which were found at relatively low frequencies in peripheral blood.

From its cysteine to its phenylalanine, the CDR3 spans 14 amino acids. Just the 42-base CDR3 DNA is kept, in frame starting at base 1. The germline V gene encodes CDR1 SGHRS and CDR2 YFSETQ. V lost 6 bases and J lost 7 bases, and the count of bases not matched to a germline gene is 10. This chain joins TRBV5-1 to TRBJ2-1, with 7 bases matching TRBD2. The clonotype was recovered from a male donor with ankylosing spondylitis. Material for sequencing was blood, either unsorted or a sorted T cell fraction (not recorded which). DNA sequence: TGCGCCAGCACCTTCGGGAGGATTGATAATGAGCAGTTCTTC. It specifies CASTFGRIDNEQFF.